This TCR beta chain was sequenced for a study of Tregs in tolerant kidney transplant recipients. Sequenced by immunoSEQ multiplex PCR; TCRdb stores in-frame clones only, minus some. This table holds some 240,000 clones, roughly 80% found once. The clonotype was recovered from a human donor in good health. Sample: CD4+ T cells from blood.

CDR3 protein: CAISELASGRVNSYEQYF. The CDR3 DNA reads as TGTGCCATCAGTGAGTTGGCTAGCGGGAGGGTTAACTCCTACGAGCAGTACTTC. This chain links TRBV10-3 with TRBJ2-7; 12 bases match TRBD2. J was trimmed by 0 bases and V by 1 base; bases with no gene match: 7. Germline V gene data show CDR1 as ENHRY and CDR2 as SYGVKD. CDR3 length: 18 residues.